A single sample gave rise to the 30 T cell receptor beta chains below, sequenced in a study of beta chain features in type 1 diabetes. Every isolated RNA sample was fully reverse transcribed, so sequencing captured expressed TCRB transcripts. Sequencing was performed with immunoSEQ multiplex PCR; in TCRdb, only in-frame clones are kept and a portion is missing. There are around 250,000 clones in the sample; approximately 15% occur only once, and 0.015% to 0.02% lies in the top ten. For these receptors, no antigen is known. Study conclusions and caveats: Shorter TCRB CDR3s, moderately but significantly so, were found in Type 1 diabetes patients in all four CD4+ subsets.

Sample: naive CD4+ T cells from blood. These receptors came from a man aged 25-45 years with type 1 diabetes.

This sequence joins TRBV27 and TRBJ2-3; 15 positions agree with TRBD2. Germline values: CDR1 MNHEY, CDR2 SMNVEV (reference sequence). CDR3 length: 18 amino acids. V lost 3 bases and J lost 2; bases outside the gene matches: 6. The CDR3 region is CASSLVGLAGGLTDTQYF. The CDR3 region has the DNA TGTGCCAGCAGTTTGGTGGGACTAGCGGGAGGCCTCACAGATACGCAGTATTTT.

The chain recombines TRBV25-1 with TRBJ2-1, with 9 positions matching TRBD1. J lost 6 bases, V lost 2 bases, and 8 bases had no gene match. Germline-derived CDR1 and CDR2 are MGHDK and SYGVNS. The CDR3 length is 16 residues. As DNA, the CDR3 is TGTGCCAGCAGTGAAGCCCCGGGACAGGGCGGCAATGAGCAGTTCTTC. Protein product: CASSEAPGQGGNEQFF.

The chain carries TRBV30 and TRBJ1-2, with a weak D call TRBD1 (6 bases). The CDR3 loop spans 15 amino acids. V lost 3 bases to trimming and J lost 2 bases, with 16 bases between them. Looked up from germline, CDR1 is GTSNPN and CDR2 is SVGIG (reference sequence). CDR3 residues: CAWRLDSFLNYGYTF. Written as DNA, the CDR3 is TGTGCCTGGAGGCTGGACAGCTTCCTAAACTATGGCTACACCTTC.

This clone has just a few counts. The chain carries TRBV5-1 and TRBJ2-3; 10 bases are a match to TRBD2. Germline CDR1 SGHRS, CDR2 YFSETQ. The CDR3 spans 16 residues. Losses at the gene ends were 0 bases for V and 4 bases for J; bases not matched to a gene: 5. CDR3 DNA sequence: TGCGCCAGCAGCTTGGGAAGGACTAGCGGCTCAGATACGCAGTATTTT. It yields the protein CASSLGRTSGSDTQYF.

The chain carries TRBV18 and TRBJ1-1; the match to TRBD1 covers 7 bases. V gave up 3 bases and J gave up 5 bases; unmatched junction bases: 6. Germline loops: CDR1 KGHSH, CDR2 LQKENI. This CDR3 contains 14 residues. CDR3 residues: CASSPQGVGTEAFF. The DNA for the CDR3 is TGTGCCAGCTCACCCCAGGGGGTTGGGACTGAAGCTTTCTTT.

The CDR3 nucleotides are TGTGCCAGCAGGAGCCGTACAGGGGTTAGTACCAACGTCCTGACTTTC. Protein: CASRSRTGVSTNVLTF. V is TRBV27 and J is TRBJ2-6, with 7 bases fitting TRBD1. The CDR3 sequence is 16 residues long. The ends lost 6 bases at V and 8 bases at J; junction bases unmatched: 13. The germline gives CDR1 MNHEY, CDR2 SMNVEV (reference sequence). Full variable domain (remainder filled in from reference TRBV27 and TRBJ2-6): EAQVTQNPRYLITVTGKKLTVTCSQNMNHEYMSWYRQDPGLGLRQIYYSMNVEVTDKGDVPEGYKVSRKEKRNFPLILESPSPNQTSLYFCASRSRTGVSTNVLTFGAGSRLTVL.

The rearrangement links TRBV7-9 to TRBJ2-2, with 9 bases matching TRBD1. CDR3 length: 14 amino acids. Germline values: CDR1 SEHNR, CDR2 FQNEAQ (reference sequence). V was pared by 6 bases and J by 4 bases, with 3 bases of the junction left unmatched. CDR3 DNA: TGTGCCAGCAGATTGGGACAGGGCACCGGGGAGCTGTTTTTT. As protein: CASRLGQGTGELFF.

The rearrangement joins TRBV5-1 to TRBJ2-3; 12 bases fit TRBD2. V dropped 3 bases and J dropped 1; count of bases not matched to a gene: 15. This CDR3 region has 20 residues. The germline V gene encodes CDR1 SGHRS and CDR2 YFSETQ. The CDR3 sequence: CASSSITGTSGWEGTDTQYF. For the CDR3, the DNA is TGCGCCAGCAGCTCTATCACCGGGACTAGCGGGTGGGAAGGCACAGATACGCAGTATTTT.

Only a few counts were recorded for this clone. The chain has TRBV5-5 and TRBJ2-5; 9 nucleotides agree with TRBD1. V was clipped by 3 bases and J by 5 bases; unmatched bases: 5. This CDR3 is 14 amino acids long. CDR1 SGHKS and CDR2 YYEKEE come from the germline V gene (reference sequence). CDR3 coding DNA: TGTGCCAGCAGCTGGACAGGGGAAGGCGAGACCCAGTACTTC. Translating gives CASSWTGEGETQYF. Full variable domain (missing parts from reference TRBV5-5 and TRBJ2-5): DAGVTQSPTHLIKTRGQQVTLRCSPISGHKSVSWYQQVLGQGPQFIFQYYEKEERGRGNFPDRFSARQFPNYSSELNVNALLLGDSALYLCASSWTGEGETQYFGPGTRLLVL.

The chain recombines TRBV7-8 with TRBJ1-5, with 8 bases identical to TRBD1. The CDR3 is made up of 16 amino acids. Germline values: CDR1 SGHVS, CDR2 FQNEAQ. The junction had 6 bases not matched to a gene; V was cut back by 5 bases and J by 0 bases. CDR3 sequence reads: CASSPQGAHSNQPQHF. The DNA of the CDR3 is TGTGCCAGCAGCCCTCAGGGGGCACATAGCAATCAGCCCCAGCATTTT.

This chain uses TRBV2 with TRBJ2-5; 7 bases line up with TRBD1. The V gene end was trimmed by 6 bases and the J gene end by 2 bases; junction bases not matched to a gene: 6. The CDR3 is made up of 14 amino acids. Germline CDR1 SNHLY, CDR2 FYNNEI. Written as DNA, the CDR3 is TGTGCCAGCAGGGCGACAGGGCCTCAAGAGACCCAGTACTTC. Residues: CASRATGPQETQYF.

The V and J genes are TRBV7-9 and TRBJ2-3; TRBD2 aligns across 14 bases. J lost 6 bases, V lost 1 base, and 3 bases had no gene match. This CDR3 region has 16 residues. CDR1 SEHNR and CDR2 FQNEAQ come from the germline V gene (reference sequence). As DNA, the CDR3 is TGTGCCAGCAGCTTAGGGACTAGCGGGAGGTTGGATACGCAGTATTTT. Translation: CASSLGTSGRLDTQYF.

This clone has a handful of counts. The chain links TRBV5-1 to TRBJ1-1; D may be TRBD1 (6 bases). The CDR3 consists of 14 residues. V was shortened by 4 bases and J by 1 base, with 11 bases between the two germline ends. In germline, CDR1 is SGHRS, CDR2 YFSETQ. CDR3 DNA: TGCGCCAGCAGCCCAACGACAGGGAACACTGAAGCTTTCTTT. Residues: CASSPTTGNTEAFF.

This clone was seen only a few times. The rearrangement uses TRBV7-9 and TRBJ2-7; 9 nucleotides line up with TRBD2. Germline loops: CDR1 SEHNR, CDR2 FQNEAQ (reference sequence). CDR3 length: 15 amino acids. V shed 6 bases and J 2 bases; nucleotides not matched to a gene: 8. In DNA, the CDR3 is TGTGCCAGCAGTCGCGGGGGGGGCCTTCCCTACGAGCAGTACTTC. Translation gives CASSRGGGLPYEQYF.

The V gene is TRBV9, the J gene TRBJ2-5, with TRBD2 as a possible D gene (5 bases). Trimming shortened V by 0 bases and J by 1 base, and 13 bases separated the two germline ends. Germline lookup yields CDR1 SGDLS and CDR2 YYNGEE. The CDR3 is made up of 16 amino acids. The CDR3 DNA follows: TGTGCCAGCAGCGTAGCGGGTCGGAGCGGCCAAGAGACCCAGTACTTC. This translates into CASSVAGRSGQETQYF.

This clone has more than one count but fewer than ten. The genes are TRBV7-9 and TRBJ2-5; the match to TRBD2 covers 7 bases. CDR3 length equals 15 residues. After removal of 3 bases from V and 2 bases from J, the junction contained 6 bases not matched to a gene. Germline V gene sequence: CDR1 SEHNR, CDR2 FQNEAQ (reference sequence). CDR3 residues: CASSLNTGGQETQYF. CDR3 in DNA: TGTGCCAGCAGCTTGAACACCGGGGGGCAAGAGACCCAGTACTTC. Supplemented by reference TRBV7-9 and TRBJ2-5, the full variable domain reads DTGVSQNPRHKITKRGQNVTFRCDPISEHNRLYWYRQTLGQGPEFLTYFQNEAQLEKSRLLSDRFSAERPKGSFSTLEIQRTEQGDSAMYLCASSLNTGGQETQYFGPGTRLLVL.

This clone was seen a few times. The V call is TRBV27, the J call TRBJ2-3, with TRBD2 matching over 7 bases. Germline loops: CDR1 MNHEY, CDR2 SMNVEV (reference sequence). The CDR3 spans 12 residues. With V trimmed by 3 bases and J by 12 bases, 6 bases remained unmatched. CDR3 nucleotide sequence: TGTGCCAGCAGTTTCGGCGGGGGAGCCCAGTATTTT. As protein: CASSFGGGAQYF.

This clone has more than one count but fewer than ten. The CDR3, as DNA: TGTGCCAGCAGCGTAGGCGGGGTTGCGCAGCCCCAGCATTTT. It specifies CASSVGGVAQPQHF. This chain joins TRBV9 and TRBJ1-5; D gene unclear. CDR1 SGDLS and CDR2 YYNGEE come from the germline V gene. The V end lost 0 bases, the J end lost 7 bases, and 11 bases lay between the germline ends. The CDR3 runs to 14 residues.

The sample holds a few counts of this clone. The chain employs TRBV6-6 and TRBJ2-2; the D is unclear. Germline values: CDR1 MNHNY, CDR2 SVGAGI (reference sequence). The V and J ends lost 4 bases and 4 bases respectively, with 4 bases between them. The CDR3 runs 12 residues. The CDR3: CASSSFTGELFF. DNA for the CDR3: TGTGCCAGCAGTTCCTTCACCGGGGAGCTGTTTTTT.

Concerning this clone: The sample carries other DNA sequences with the same CDR3. V is TRBV5-1 and J is TRBJ2-3; maybe TRBD2 (5 bases). The V and J ends lost 4 bases and 0 bases respectively, with 9 bases between them. This CDR3 contains 14 residues. Germline values: CDR1 SGHRS, CDR2 YFSETQ. The DNA of the CDR3 is TGCGCCAGCAGCCCCGGACTCAGCACAGATACGCAGTATTTT. This gives the protein CASSPGLSTDTQYF.

CDR3 coding DNA: TGCGCCAGCAGCCAAGAGGGGGCTGGCAATCAGCCCCAGCATTTT. It is translated as CASSQEGAGNQPQHF. The chain is built from TRBV4-1 and TRBJ1-5; D is perhaps TRBD1 (6 bases). From germline, CDR1 is MGHRA and CDR2 YSYEKL. The CDR3 sequence is 15 residues long. The V and J ends lost 0 bases and 2 bases respectively, with 8 bases between them.

This clone appeared a few times. CDR3 region: CASSIEGLWQPQHF. The CDR3 DNA is TGTGCCAGTAGTATAGAGGGGCTCTGGCAGCCCCAGCATTTT. V gene TRBV19 combines with J gene TRBJ1-5; a possible D gene is TRBD1 (5 bases). There are 14 residues in the CDR3. V was clipped by 0 bases and J by 7 bases, with 10 bases between them. Germline CDR1 LNHDA, CDR2 SQIVND (reference sequence).

This clone was seen only a few times. The chain links TRBV29-1 to TRBJ1-5; possibly TRBD1 for D (6 bases). The V gene's germline CDR1 is SQVTM and CDR2 ANQGSEA. The CDR3 runs 14 residues. V shed 4 bases and J shed 2 bases, with 12 bases lying between them. DNA for the CDR3: TGCAGCGTTGCGGCAGGGGTGGGCAATCAGCCCCAGCATTTT. The encoded protein is CSVAAGVGNQPQHF.

The chain joins TRBV11-2 to TRBJ2-3; TRBD2 might be the D (6 bases). V lost 5 bases and J 3 bases, leaving 18 bases between the germline ends. There are 16 residues in the CDR3. The germline CDR1 and CDR2 sequences are SGHAT and FQNNGV. DNA for the CDR3: TGTGCCAGCAGCCCCCTACCGGGACTCACTACAGATACGCAGTATTTT. Protein sequence: CASSPLPGLTTDTQYF.

This clone was counted only a few times. The chain is built from TRBV5-1 and TRBJ1-4; D is ambiguous. V was shortened by 0 bases and J by 7 bases, with 13 bases between the two germline ends. The length of the CDR3 is 15 residues. Germline loops: CDR1 SGHRS, CDR2 YFSETQ. CDR3 DNA sequence: TGCGCCAGCAGCTTGGCCGGCGGGAGGAGTGAAAAACTGTTTTTT. Protein product: CASSLAGGRSEKLFF.

The CDR3 is CATSRDPSGGARDEQFF. Here the CDR3 DNA reads TGTGCCACCAGCAGAGACCCTAGCGGGGGGGCCAGGGATGAGCAGTTCTTC. The V gene is TRBV15, the J gene TRBJ2-1; TRBD2 matches at 12 bases. Germline-derived CDR1 and CDR2 are LNHNV and YYDKDF (reference sequence). After removal of 0 bases from V and 8 bases from J, the junction contained 8 bases not matched to a gene. The CDR3 has 17 residues. Full variable domain (missing parts from reference TRBV15 and TRBJ2-1): DAMVIQNPRYQVTQFGKPVTLSCSQTLNHNVMYWYQQKSSQAPKLLFHYYDKDFNNEADTPDNFQSRRPNTSFCFLDIRSPGLGDTAMYLCATSRDPSGGARDEQFFGPGTRLTVL.

This clone was seen a handful of times. The CDR3 bases are TGTGCCTGGATGCCAGACTCCTACGAGCAGTACTTC. Translated, it gives CAWMPDSYEQYF. The J gene is TRBJ2-7, the V gene TRBV30; no firm D call. Germline loops: CDR1 GTSNPN, CDR2 SVGIG (reference sequence). Between the trimmed V and J ends, which lost 4 bases and 0 bases, there was a span of 7 bases. The CDR3 extends over 12 amino acids.

Only a few counts were recorded for this clone. V usage is TRBV29-1 and J usage is TRBJ2-5; 7 bases fit TRBD1. This CDR3 has 14 amino acids. The germline gives CDR1 SQVTM, CDR2 ANQGSEA. V gave up 3 bases and J gave up 4 bases; unmatched junction bases: 8. The CDR3 DNA sequence: TGCAGCGTTGAGGGGACAGAAACAGGAGAGACCCAGTACTTC. Encoded protein: CSVEGTETGETQYF.

The chain carries TRBV29-1 and TRBJ2-1; D is ambiguous. Germline CDR1 reads SQVTM; CDR2 reads ANQGSEA. The CDR3 sequence is 10 residues long. Trimming left V 7 bases short and J 10 bases short, with 11 bases between. The CDR3 protein is CSGAWAEQFF. Written as DNA, the CDR3 is TGCAGCGGGGCGTGGGCCGAGCAGTTCTTC.

This clone was observed once. The chain has TRBV7-2 and TRBJ1-4, with D hard to call. The CDR3 contains 14 residues. The germline V gene has CDR1 SGHTA and CDR2 FQGNSA. Between the trimmed V and J ends, which lost 1 base and 5 bases, there was a span of 8 bases. CDR3 DNA sequence: TGTGCCAGCAGCTTAGGCGGTGGGAATGAAAAACTGTTTTTT. Translating it yields CASSLGGGNEKLFF. The whole variable domain, filled in from reference TRBV7-2 and TRBJ1-4, reads GAGVSQSPSNKVTEKGKDVELRCDPISGHTALYWYRQSLGQGLEFLIYFQGNSAPDKSGLPSDRFSAERTGGSVSTLTIQRTQQEDSAVYLCASSLGGGNEKLFFGSGTQLSVL.